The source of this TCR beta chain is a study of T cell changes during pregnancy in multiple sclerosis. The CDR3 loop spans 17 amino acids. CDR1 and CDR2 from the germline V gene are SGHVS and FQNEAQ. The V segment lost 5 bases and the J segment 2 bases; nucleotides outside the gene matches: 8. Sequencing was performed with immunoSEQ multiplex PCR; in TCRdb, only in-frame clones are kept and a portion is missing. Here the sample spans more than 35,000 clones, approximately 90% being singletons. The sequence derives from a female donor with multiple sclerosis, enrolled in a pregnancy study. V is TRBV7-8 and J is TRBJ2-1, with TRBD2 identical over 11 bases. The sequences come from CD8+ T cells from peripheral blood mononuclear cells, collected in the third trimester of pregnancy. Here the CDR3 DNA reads TGTGCCAGCAGCGAAGGCCCGGGACTAGCGGCCTACAATGAGCAGTTCTTC. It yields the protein CASSEGPGLAAYNEQFF.